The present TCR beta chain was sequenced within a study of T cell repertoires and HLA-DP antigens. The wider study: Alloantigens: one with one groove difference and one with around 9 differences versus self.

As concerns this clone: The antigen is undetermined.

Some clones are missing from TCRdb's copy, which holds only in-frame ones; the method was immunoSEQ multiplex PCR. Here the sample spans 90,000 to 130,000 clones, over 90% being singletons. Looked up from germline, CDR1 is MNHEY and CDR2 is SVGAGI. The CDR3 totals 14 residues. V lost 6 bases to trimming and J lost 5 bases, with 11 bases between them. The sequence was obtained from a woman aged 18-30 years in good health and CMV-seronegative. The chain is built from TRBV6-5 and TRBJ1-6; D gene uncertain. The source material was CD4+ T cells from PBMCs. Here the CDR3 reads CASSRADHNSPLHF. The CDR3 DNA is TGTGCCAGCAGCCGGGCCGACCATAATTCACCCCTCCACTTT.